The 28 T cell receptor beta chains reported below all come from one sample, sequenced in a study of cytomegalovirus exposure and HLA in healthy donors. The PCR made use of 60 Vbeta and 13 Jbeta primers. TCRdb keeps only in-frame clones here, not all; method: immunoSEQ multiplex PCR. The listing contains about 160,000 clones. Sequenced sample: PBMCs. The receptors were gathered from a woman aged 60-75 years in good health and CMV-seronegative.

The chain joins TRBV18 to TRBJ2-2, with 13 bases aligning to TRBD2. The CDR3 loop spans 18 amino acids. V was pared by 5 bases and J by 5 bases, with 11 bases of the junction left unmatched. Germline V lookup: CDR1 KGHSH, CDR2 LQKENI. CDR3 residues: CASSSQGLAGVETGELFF. CDR3 nucleotides: TGTGCCAGCTCATCCCAAGGACTAGCGGGAGTAGAAACCGGGGAGCTGTTTTTT.

CDR3 sequence: CASHSSAGELFF. CDR3 sequence (DNA): TGCGCCAGCCACTCGAGCGCCGGGGAGCTGTTTTTT. J is TRBJ2-2 and V is TRBV10-1; D not certain. V lost 8 bases, J lost 6 bases, and 10 bases lay in between. The CDR3 is 12 residues long. CDR1 WNHNN and CDR2 SYGVQD come from the germline V gene (reference sequence).

The chain uses TRBV5-1 and TRBJ2-7; D is ambiguous. The CDR3 contains 13 residues. CDR1 and CDR2 from the germline V gene are SGHRS and YFSETQ. Deletions cut 4 bases from V and 0 bases from J, with 8 bases between. The CDR3 DNA is TGCGCCAGCAGCCTAACAGACTCCTACGAGCAGTACTTC. It codes for CASSLTDSYEQYF.

V and J are TRBV4-1 and TRBJ1-5; no clear D gene. The CDR3 totals 15 residues. Germline loops: CDR1 MGHRA, CDR2 YSYEKL. V lost 1 base and J lost 5, with 12 bases in between. CDR3 sequence (DNA): TGCGCCAGCAGCCAAGGGGCAGTTAACTATCAGCCCCAGCATTTT. Amino acid sequence: CASSQGAVNYQPQHF.

The chain joins TRBV15 to TRBJ2-5; 8 nucleotides match TRBD2. The CDR3 runs 16 residues. Losses at the gene ends were 1 base for V and 0 bases for J; bases not matched to a gene: 4. Per germline, CDR1 LNHNV and CDR2 YYDKDF (reference sequence). As DNA, the CDR3 is TGTGCCACCAGCAGAGGCGGCGGGGGGTACCAAGAGACCCAGTACTTC. It is translated as CATSRGGGGYQETQYF.

This chain connects TRBV4-2 to TRBJ2-5, with TRBD2 matching 8 bases. Near its end, the DNA agrees better with TRBJ2-7, so the J call may be wrong. Per germline, CDR1 LGHNA and CDR2 YNFKEQ. The CDR3 is made up of 16 amino acids. As DNA, the CDR3 is TGTGCCAGCAGCCAAGATCTGGAGACTAGCGTCCTCGAGCAGTACTTC. It encodes CASSQDLETSVLEQYF.

Here the CDR3 DNA reads TGCGCCAGCAGCCAAACCAACCTAGCGGGTACAGATACGCAGTATTTT. This codes for CASSQTNLAGTDTQYF. The V call is TRBV4-1, the J call TRBJ2-3, with 8 bases matching TRBD2. The germline CDR1 and CDR2 sequences are MGHRA and YSYEKL. CDR3 length equals 16 residues. V trimming: 2 bases; J trimming: 3 bases; junction bases outside the gene matches: 7.

The rearrangement joins TRBV2 to TRBJ2-7, with D possibly TRBD1 on 6 matching bases. V lost 4 bases and J 0 bases, leaving 7 bases between the germline ends. The germline V gene has CDR1 SNHLY and CDR2 FYNNEI. This CDR3 is built from 13 residues. CDR3: CASSGGPSYEQYF. The CDR3 DNA reads as TGTGCCAGCAGTGGGGGGCCCTCCTACGAGCAGTACTTC.

The V call is TRBV5-1, the J call TRBJ2-4; tentatively, D is TRBD1 (5 bases). The CDR3 spans 15 residues. V dropped 0 bases and J dropped 0 bases, with 7 bases sitting between them. Germline V CDR1 and CDR2: SGHRS, YFSETQ. The CDR3 nucleotides read TGCGCCAGCAGCTTGGGACAGCTAGCCAAAAACATTCAGTACTTC. Translated, it gives CASSLGQLAKNIQYF.

This rearrangement joins TRBV14 to TRBJ2-3, with D maybe TRBD1 (6 bases). Trimming shortened V by 2 bases and J by 0 bases, and 15 bases separated the two germline ends. Germline CDR1 SGHDN, CDR2 FVKESK. The CDR3 extends over 17 amino acids. CDR3 nucleotide sequence: TGTGCCAGCAGCCAACGGACAGTGAGGCCTAGCACAGATACGCAGTATTTT. Translating it yields CASSQRTVRPSTDTQYF.

The chain joins TRBV29-1 to TRBJ1-5; 9 positions match TRBD1. Trimming removed 6 bases from V and 6 bases from J; junction bases left unmatched: 3. Germline CDR1 is SQVTM and CDR2 is ANQGSEA. This CDR3 comprises 12 residues. CDR3 sequence reads: CSVGQGPQPQHF. The DNA for the CDR3 is TGCAGCGTGGGACAGGGCCCTCAGCCCCAGCATTTT.

The chain joins TRBV5-1 to TRBJ1-1; 11 bases line up with TRBD1. This CDR3 spans 16 amino acids. Germline-derived CDR1 and CDR2 are SGHRS and YFSETQ. V shed 5 bases, J shed 6 bases, and the junction held 12 bases outside the gene matches. This CDR3 is CASSAGQGARLPEAFF. CDR3 nucleotide sequence: TGCGCCAGCAGTGCTGGACAGGGGGCTAGACTGCCTGAAGCTTTCTTT.

This chain joins TRBV7-2 and TRBJ1-6; 10 bases are shared with TRBD1. CDR1 and CDR2 (germline): SGHTA, FQGNSA. Trimming cost V 1 base and J 9 bases; bases outside gene matches: 6. The CDR3 sequence is 16 residues long. This CDR3 reads CASSLGGQGSFSPLHF. In nucleotides, the CDR3 is TGTGCCAGCAGCTTAGGGGGACAGGGGTCGTTTTCACCCCTCCACTTT.

The rearrangement uses TRBV18 and TRBJ2-7; 10 nucleotides match TRBD2. Losses at the gene ends were 5 bases for V and 2 bases for J; bases not matched to a gene: 3. The germline V gene has CDR1 KGHSH and CDR2 LQKENI. The CDR3 contains 14 residues. The CDR3 DNA reads TGTGCCAGCTCAGAGCGGGAGGGCCCCTACGAGCAGTACTTC. Its translation is CASSEREGPYEQYF.

The rearrangement joins TRBV6-1 to TRBJ2-7, with TRBD1 matching 7 bases. The CDR3 sequence is 13 residues long. Losses at the gene ends were 8 bases for V and 4 bases for J; bases not matched to a gene: 8. From germline, CDR1 is MNHNS and CDR2 SASEGT. The CDR3 reads CASRDRVIYEQYF. The CDR3 DNA is TGTGCCAGCCGCGACAGGGTAATTTACGAGCAGTACTTC.

The chain uses TRBV7-8 and TRBJ2-2; D is possibly TRBD1 (6 bases). The CDR3 totals 15 residues. Germline V gene sequence: CDR1 SGHVS, CDR2 FQNEAQ. Trimming took off 1 base at V and 1 base at J, with 7 bases between the two ends. The chain's CDR3 is CASSLDRVNTGELFF. DNA of the CDR3: TGTGCCAGCAGCTTAGACAGGGTGAACACCGGGGAGCTGTTTTTT.

CDR3 amino acids: CASSLSWGGAYPTNEKLFF. The CDR3 region has the DNA TGTGCCAGCAGTTTATCCTGGGGGGGGGCTTATCCAACTAATGAAAAACTGTTTTTT. This chain joins TRBV27 and TRBJ1-4; TRBD1 is a possible D gene (6 bases). The germline gives CDR1 MNHEY, CDR2 SMNVEV (reference sequence). This CDR3 comprises 19 residues. V was trimmed by 0 bases and J by 0 bases, leaving 17 bases between them.

The chain employs TRBV2 and TRBJ2-1; D perhaps matches TRBD2 (5 bases). This CDR3 comprises 16 residues. The germline CDR1 and CDR2 sequences are SNHLY and FYNNEI. Trimming stripped 3 bases from V and 0 bases from J, with 12 bases between. The CDR3 sequence: CASSEWLASSYNEQFF. CDR3 coding DNA: TGTGCCAGCAGTGAGTGGCTAGCTAGCTCCTACAATGAGCAGTTCTTC. The full variable domain, rest sourced from reference TRBV2 and TRBJ2-1, is EPEVTQTPSHQVTQMGQEVILRCVPISNHLYFYWYRQILGQKVEFLVSFYNNEISEKSEIFDDQFSVERPDGSNFTLKIRSTKLEDSAMYFCASSEWLASSYNEQFFGPGTRLTVL.

Concerning this clone itself: Other DNA variants within this sample encode the same CDR3. The J gene is TRBJ2-3, the V gene TRBV9, with D tentatively TRBD2 (5 bases). The CDR3 runs 14 residues. Germline V gene lookup returns CDR1 SGDLS and CDR2 YYNGEE. V lost 0 bases and J 5 bases, leaving 10 bases between the germline ends. The CDR3 loop is CASSVGGLGDTQYF. The CDR3 DNA follows: TGTGCCAGCAGCGTAGGAGGGTTAGGAGATACGCAGTATTTT.

The J gene is TRBJ2-5, the V gene TRBV7-2; the match to TRBD2 covers 12 bases. J gave up 2 bases and V 5 bases, and 9 bases lay outside the gene matches. The CDR3 contains 17 residues. Germline CDR1 SGHTA, CDR2 FQGNSA. CDR3 nucleotide sequence: TGTGCCAGCAGCCTTCCTAGCGGGAGGGCGGGTCAAGAGACCCAGTACTTC. Encoded protein: CASSLPSGRAGQETQYF.

The chain links TRBV4-1 to TRBJ2-7; 9 nucleotides agree with TRBD1. The germline V gene has CDR1 MGHRA and CDR2 YSYEKL. The CDR3 length is 15 residues. V was clipped by 0 bases and J by 6 bases; unmatched bases: 6. The CDR3 nucleotides are TGCGCCAGCAGCCAAGAAGGGACAGGGTCACTCGAGCAGTACTTC. This codes for CASSQEGTGSLEQYF.

V gene TRBV5-6 combines with J gene TRBJ1-6; TRBD1 matches 7 bases. The germline CDR1 and CDR2 sequences are SGHDT and YYEEEE. There are 17 residues in the CDR3. With 2 bases clipped from V and 10 bases from J, the junction kept 15 bases outside the gene matches. CDR3 in amino acids: CASSFRRLRQGYSPLHF. For the CDR3, the DNA is TGTGCCAGCAGCTTCCGACGATTGAGACAGGGATACTCACCCCTCCACTTT.

The chain employs TRBV19 and TRBJ2-7; TRBD2 aligns across 11 bases. V lost 1 base and J lost 7; bases outside the gene matches: 6. The CDR3 is 15 residues long. CDR1 LNHDA and CDR2 SQIVND come from the germline V gene (reference sequence). CDR3 loop: CASSIVAGGPEEQYF. The DNA of the CDR3 is TGTGCCAGTAGTATAGTAGCGGGAGGGCCTGAGGAGCAGTACTTC.

V gene TRBV2 combines with J gene TRBJ1-5; 8 bases align to TRBD1. J lost 6 bases, V lost 6 bases, and 7 bases had no gene match. Per the germline V gene, CDR1 is SNHLY and CDR2 is FYNNEI. The CDR3 length is 14 residues. This CDR3 is CASSYDRGPQPQHF. CDR3 bases: TGTGCCAGCAGCTATGACAGGGGTCCTCAGCCCCAGCATTTT. The full variable domain, rest sourced from reference TRBV2 and TRBJ1-5, is EPEVTQTPSHQVTQMGQEVILRCVPISNHLYFYWYRQILGQKVEFLVSFYNNEISEKSEIFDDQFSVERPDGSNFTLKIRSTKLEDSAMYFCASSYDRGPQPQHFGDGTRLSIL.

The chain carries TRBV7-2 and TRBJ2-5; 9 nucleotides match TRBD2. CDR3 size: 15 residues. V gave up 4 bases and J gave up 5 bases; unmatched junction bases: 8. Germline CDR1 SGHTA, CDR2 FQGNSA. The CDR3 is CASSYQRGVGETQYF. The CDR3 DNA is TGTGCCAGCAGCTACCAGCGGGGGGTAGGGGAGACCCAGTACTTC.

The V gene is TRBV5-1, the J gene TRBJ2-7; TRBD1 is a possible D gene (5 bases). V was shortened by 0 bases and J by 2 bases, with 9 bases between the two germline ends. Germline lookup yields CDR1 SGHRS and CDR2 YFSETQ. This CDR3 region has 14 residues. The CDR3 DNA is TGCGCCAGCAGCTTGGCGGGCAGGGCCTACGAGCAGTACTTC. Translation: CASSLAGRAYEQYF.

V usage is TRBV4-3 and J usage is TRBJ2-7; D not resolved. Germline V lookup: CDR1 LGHNA, CDR2 YSLEER. V lost 0 bases and J 3 bases, leaving 6 bases between the germline ends. This CDR3 has 13 residues. The CDR3 protein is CASSQDRHYEQYF. CDR3 DNA sequence: TGCGCCAGCAGCCAAGACAGGCACTACGAGCAGTACTTC.

The chain has TRBV4-1 and TRBJ1-4; no definite D call. V was trimmed by 3 bases and J by 0 bases, leaving 8 bases between them. The CDR3 is made up of 15 amino acids. Germline-derived CDR1 and CDR2 are MGHRA and YSYEKL. The CDR3 sequence: CASSQFRATNEKLFF. In DNA form, the CDR3 reads TGCGCCAGCAGCCAGTTTCGGGCAACTAATGAAAAACTGTTTTTT.